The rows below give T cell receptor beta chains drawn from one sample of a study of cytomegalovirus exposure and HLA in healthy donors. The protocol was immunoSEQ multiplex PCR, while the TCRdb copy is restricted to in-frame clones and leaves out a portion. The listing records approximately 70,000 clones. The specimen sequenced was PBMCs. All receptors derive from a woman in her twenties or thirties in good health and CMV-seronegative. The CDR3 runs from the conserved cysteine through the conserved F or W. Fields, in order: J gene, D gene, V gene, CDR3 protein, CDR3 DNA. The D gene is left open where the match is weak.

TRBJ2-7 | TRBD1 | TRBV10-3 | CAISEGGNEQYF | TGTGCCATCAGTGAAGGGGGCAACGAGCAGTACTTC
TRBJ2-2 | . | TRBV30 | CAWSVSLYGAITGELFF | TGTGCCTGGAGTGTATCCCTCTATGGTGCCATCACCGGGGAGCTGTTTTTT
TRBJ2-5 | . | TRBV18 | CASSRLAVGDGGETQYF | TGTGCCAGCTCAAGGTTGGCCGTGGGGGACGGAGGGGAGACCCAGTACTTC
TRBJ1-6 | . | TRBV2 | CASSEPPSPLHF | TGTGCCAGCAGTGAACCCCCATCACCCCTCCACTTT
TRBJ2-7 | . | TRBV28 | CASSPPLGRSYEQYF | TGTGCCAGCAGTCCCCCCCTAGGGAGATCCTACGAGCAGTACTTC
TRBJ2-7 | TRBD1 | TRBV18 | CASSTRTGFYEQYF | TGTGCCAGCTCTACCAGGACAGGTTTTTACGAGCAGTACTTC
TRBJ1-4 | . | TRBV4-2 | CASSQDPQMGEKLFF | TGTGCCAGCAGCCAAGATCCGCAAATGGGCGAAAAACTGTTTTTT
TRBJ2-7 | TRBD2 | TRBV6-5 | CASSYVAGANYEQYF | TGTGCCAGCAGTTATGTGGCGGGAGCGAACTACGAGCAGTACTTC
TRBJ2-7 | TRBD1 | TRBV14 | CASSRDSPYEQYF | TGTGCCAGCAGCCGGGACAGTCCCTACGAGCAGTACTTC
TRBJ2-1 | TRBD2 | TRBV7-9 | CASSYSSGRGNEQFF | TGTGCCAGCAGCTACTCTAGCGGGAGAGGGAATGAGCAGTTCTTC
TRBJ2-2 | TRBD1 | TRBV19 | CASIPRDRGNTGELFF | TGTGCCAGTATCCCGAGGGACAGGGGCAACACCGGGGAGCTGTTTTTT
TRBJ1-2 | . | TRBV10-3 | CAISESLQAIYGYTF | TGTGCCATCAGTGAGTCGCTACAGGCTATCTATGGCTACACCTTC
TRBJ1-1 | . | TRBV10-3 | CAISDRNTEAFF | TGTGCCATCAGTGATAGGAACACTGAAGCTTTCTTT
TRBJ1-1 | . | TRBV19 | CASSAQGGTEAFF | TGTGCCAGTAGTGCCCAGGGAGGAACTGAAGCTTTCTTT
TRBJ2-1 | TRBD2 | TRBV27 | CASSVPHVRGGHNEQFF | TGTGCCAGCAGTGTACCGCATGTCCGGGGGGGCCACAATGAGCAGTTCTTC
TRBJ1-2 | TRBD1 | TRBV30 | CAGSVWDREDYGYTF | TGTGCCGGGAGTGTATGGGACAGGGAGGACTATGGCTACACCTTC
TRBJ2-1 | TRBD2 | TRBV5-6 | CASSFAGGKNEQFF | TGTGCCAGCAGCTTTGCGGGAGGGAAGAATGAGCAGTTCTTC
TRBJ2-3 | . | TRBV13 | CASSTERGGTQYF | TGTGCCAGCAGCACTGAGAGAGGAGGTACGCAGTATTTT
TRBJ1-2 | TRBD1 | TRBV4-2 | CASSQTLTGWEGYTF | TGTGCCAGCAGCCAAACCCTGACAGGGTGGGAAGGCTACACCTTC
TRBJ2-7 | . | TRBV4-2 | CASSPAGESLSYEQYF | TGTGCCAGCAGCCCCGCAGGGGAGTCCCTTTCCTACGAGCAGTACTTC
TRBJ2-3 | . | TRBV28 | CASSALQRLVGTDTQYF | TGTGCCAGCAGTGCTCTTCAGCGTTTGGTGGGCACAGATACGCAGTATTTT
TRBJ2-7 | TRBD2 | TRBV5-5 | CASSFLAGVAYEQYF | TGTGCCAGCAGCTTCCTAGCGGGGGTTGCCTACGAGCAGTACTTC
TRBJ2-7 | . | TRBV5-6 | CASRRWSGEQYF | TGTGCCAGCAGAAGGTGGAGTGGCGAGCAGTACTTC
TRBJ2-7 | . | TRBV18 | CASSPTFGGAYEQYF | TGTGCCAGCTCACCTACATTCGGCGGGGCTTACGAGCAGTACTTC
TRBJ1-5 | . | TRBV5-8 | CASSFRGGIHSNQPQHF | TGTGCCAGCAGCTTTAGGGGGGGGATTCATAGCAATCAGCCCCAGCATTTT
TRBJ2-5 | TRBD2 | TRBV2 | CAGGGTSGRAGETQYF | TGTGCCGGAGGAGGGACTAGCGGGAGGGCCGGGGAGACCCAGTACTTC
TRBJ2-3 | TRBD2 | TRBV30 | CAWSVPSGRTDTQYF | TGTGCCTGGAGTGTACCGAGCGGGAGAACAGATACGCAGTATTTT
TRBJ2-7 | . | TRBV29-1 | CSVEWALIPYEQYF | TGCAGCGTTGAATGGGCTCTAATCCCCTACGAGCAGTACTTC
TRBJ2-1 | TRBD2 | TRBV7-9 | CASSFQTGAGDEQFF | TGTGCCAGCAGCTTTCAAACGGGAGCGGGAGATGAGCAGTTCTTC
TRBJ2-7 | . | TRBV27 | CASSPRAGGSYEQYF | TGTGCCAGCAGTCCGAGAGCAGGTGGCTCCTACGAGCAGTACTTC
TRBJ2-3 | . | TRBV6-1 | CASSPTKDTQYF | TGTGCCAGCAGTCCCACTAAAGATACGCAGTATTTT
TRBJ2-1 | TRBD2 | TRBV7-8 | CASSLGLAANEQFF | TGTGCCAGCAGCTTGGGACTAGCGGCCAATGAGCAGTTCTTC
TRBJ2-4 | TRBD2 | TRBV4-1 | CASSQEKYTGLAGSLAKNIQYF | TGCGCCAGCAGCCAAGAGAAGTACACGGGACTAGCGGGGTCCCTAGCCAAAAACATTCAGTACTTC
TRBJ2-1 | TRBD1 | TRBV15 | CATSREGGMGNEQFF | TGTGCCACCAGCAGAGAAGGGGGCATGGGCAATGAGCAGTTCTTC
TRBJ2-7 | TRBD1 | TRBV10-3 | CAISVGQGADEQYF | TGTGCCATCAGTGTTGGGCAGGGGGCCGACGAGCAGTACTTC
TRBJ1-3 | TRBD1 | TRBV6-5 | CASSTRDSGNTIYF | TGTGCCAGCAGTACCCGGGACAGTGGAAACACCATATATTTT
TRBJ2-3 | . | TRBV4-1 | CASSQEPGLSTDTQYF | TGCGCCAGCAGCCAAGAACCCGGGTTAAGCACAGATACGCAGTATTTT
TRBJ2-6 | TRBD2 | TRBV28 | CASSLGTSATGANVLTF | TGTGCCAGCAGTTTAGGGACTAGCGCCACTGGGGCCAACGTCCTGACTTTC
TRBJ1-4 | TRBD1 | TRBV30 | CAWSPDRAEKLFF | TGTGCCTGGAGTCCCGACAGGGCGGAAAAACTGTTTTTT
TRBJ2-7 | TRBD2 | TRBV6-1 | CASSSVTSGSGEQYF | TGTGCCAGCAGCTCCGTGACTAGCGGGAGTGGCGAGCAGTACTTC
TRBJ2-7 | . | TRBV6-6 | CASSSLGGDEQYF | TGTGCCAGCAGTTCCCTGGGGGGAGACGAGCAGTACTTC